Described below is a single T cell receptor (beta chain) sequence and its context. This CDR3 is built from 15 residues. CDR1 is SGDLS, CDR2 YYNGEE, per germline. Trimming removed 4 bases at V and 1 base at J, with 15 bases between. Profiled with immunoSEQ multiplex PCR; TCRdb holds only in-frame clones, not every one. Counted here are roughly 410,000 clones, roughly 90% occurring once; the ten biggest clones make up 0.95% to 1.5%. This sample was included in a study of blood T cell repertoires in COVID-19. The chain carries TRBV9 and TRBJ2-7; possible D gene TRBD1, 5 bases. Material for sequencing was peripheral blood. The source is a man in his forties with acute or convalescent COVID-19. CDR3 sequence reads: CASSITGLTSYEQYF. In DNA, the CDR3 is TGTGCCAGCAGCATAACAGGCCTTACATCCTACGAGCAGTACTTC. The full variable domain, in which reference TRBV9 and TRBJ2-7 provide the parts outside the CDR3, is DSGVTQTPKHLITATGQRVTLRCSPRSGDLSVYWYQQSLDQGLQFLIQYYNGEERAKGNILERFSAQQFPDLHSELNLSSLELGDSALYFCASSITGLTSYEQYFGPGTRLTVT.